A selection of T cell receptor beta chains follows, all from one sample in a study of Ad26.COV2.S vaccination and SARS-CoV-2 variants. This table comes from immunoSEQ multiplex PCR, and its TCRdb copy is limited to in-frame clones, with some not included. The sample shows about 350,000 clones, 75% to 90% of them seen only once. The sequencing used peripheral blood, collected in a trial of Ad26.COV2.S vaccine versus placebo. The receptors stem from a person aged 18-60 years who received the Ad26.COV2.S COVID-19 vaccine or a placebo. The CDR3 runs from the conserved cysteine through the conserved F or W. Each record gives: J gene, D gene, V gene, clone size, CDR3 protein, CDR3 DNA. D genes are given only for firm matches. Not every row has a clone size; where given, it reads once, few, many or a size class.

j_gene: TRBJ2-5; d_gene: -; v_gene: TRBV12-3/TRBV12-4; abundance: -; CDR3aa: CASSAETQYF; CDR3nt: TGTGCCAGCTCCGCAGAGACCCAGTACTTC
j_gene: TRBJ1-5; d_gene: -; v_gene: TRBV28; abundance: once; CDR3aa: CASHRFTSNQPQHF; CDR3nt: TGTGCCTCCCATCGTTTTACCAGCAATCAGCCCCAGCATTTT
j_gene: TRBJ1-5; d_gene: -; v_gene: TRBV2; abundance: -; CDR3aa: CASSPRAWGLAQHF; CDR3nt: TGTGCCAGCAGTCCAAGGGCGTGGGGATTGGCCCAGCATTTT
j_gene: TRBJ2-2; d_gene: TRBD2; v_gene: TRBV5-1; abundance: -; CDR3aa: CASSLKGLAGLTGELFF; CDR3nt: TGCGCCAGCAGCCTCAAGGGACTAGCGGGACTCACCGGGGAGCTGTTTTTT
j_gene: TRBJ2-1; d_gene: -; v_gene: TRBV10-3; abundance: -; CDR3aa: CAISESKGAQLGEQFF; CDR3nt: TGTGCCATCAGTGAGAGTAAAGGGGCCCAGTTAGGTGAGCAGTTCTTC
j_gene: TRBJ1-2; d_gene: -; v_gene: TRBV19; abundance: -; CDR3aa: CAINREDYGYTF; CDR3nt: TGTGCCATCAACAGGGAGGACTATGGCTACACCTTC
j_gene: TRBJ1-2; d_gene: TRBD1; v_gene: TRBV28; abundance: -; CDR3aa: CASSLQQGAQYYGYTF; CDR3nt: TGTGCCAGCAGTCTACAACAGGGGGCCCAATACTATGGCTACACCTTC
j_gene: TRBJ1-5; d_gene: -; v_gene: TRBV6-1; abundance: many; CDR3aa: CASSEAVMGVNNQPQHF; CDR3nt: TGTGCCAGCAGTGAAGCGGTTATGGGGGTTAACAATCAGCCCCAGCATTTT
j_gene: TRBJ1-6; d_gene: -; v_gene: TRBV27; abundance: -; CDR3aa: CASSNAKNPPHSPLHF; CDR3nt: TGTGCCAGCAGTAACGCCAAGAACCCACCCCACTCACCCCTCCACTTT
j_gene: TRBJ1-2; d_gene: -; v_gene: TRBV10-3; abundance: -; CDR3aa: CAISESRKWSTGFGGYTF; CDR3nt: TGTGCCATCAGTGAGTCGAGGAAATGGTCAACAGGGTTCGGTGGCTACACCTTC
j_gene: TRBJ2-5; d_gene: TRBD2; v_gene: TRBV7-2; abundance: -; CDR3aa: CASSIQRGQETQYF; CDR3nt: TGTGCCAGCAGCATCCAGCGGGGCCAAGAGACCCAGTACTTC
j_gene: TRBJ1-2; d_gene: -; v_gene: TRBV5-4; abundance: -; CDR3aa: CASSLDRARGYTF; CDR3nt: TGTGCCAGCAGCTTGGACAGGGCAAGGGGCTACACCTTC
j_gene: TRBJ2-3; d_gene: TRBD2; v_gene: TRBV5-1; abundance: -; CDR3aa: CASRLAGDTDTQYF; CDR3nt: TGCGCCAGCAGACTAGCGGGAGACACAGATACGCAGTATTTT
j_gene: TRBJ2-7; d_gene: -; v_gene: TRBV6-5; abundance: -; CDR3aa: CAAASGSYEQYF; CDR3nt: TGTGCCGCAGCGTCAGGCTCCTACGAGCAGTACTTC
j_gene: TRBJ1-1; d_gene: -; v_gene: TRBV30; abundance: -; CDR3aa: CAWSEGRGTEAFF; CDR3nt: TGTGCCTGGTCAGAGGGGCGCGGGACTGAAGCTTTCTTT
j_gene: TRBJ2-3; d_gene: -; v_gene: TRBV5-4; abundance: -; CDR3aa: CASKQGGRGTDTQYF; CDR3nt: TGTGCCAGCAAGCAGGGGGGGCGGGGCACAGATACGCAGTATTTT
j_gene: TRBJ2-1; d_gene: TRBD2; v_gene: TRBV3-1/TRBV3-2; abundance: -; CDR3aa: CASGGLAGREQFF; CDR3nt: TGTGCCAGCGGAGGACTAGCCGGTCGAGAGCAGTTCTTC
j_gene: TRBJ1-2; d_gene: -; v_gene: TRBV7-9; abundance: -; CDR3aa: CASSPTEMAINGYTF; CDR3nt: TGTGCCAGCAGTCCGACGGAGATGGCCATTAATGGCTACACCTTC
j_gene: TRBJ2-1; d_gene: TRBD2; v_gene: TRBV6-1; abundance: -; CDR3aa: CASSEARAGGPREQFF; CDR3nt: TGTGCCAGCAGTGAAGCTAGAGCGGGGGGGCCGAGGGAGCAGTTCTTC
j_gene: TRBJ1-2; d_gene: -; v_gene: TRBV2; abundance: -; CDR3aa: CASSPGQRYGYTF; CDR3nt: TGTGCCAGCAGCCCCGGACAGAGGTATGGCTACACCTTC
j_gene: TRBJ1-1; d_gene: -; v_gene: TRBV28; abundance: -; CDR3aa: CASSLVTSTNTEAFF; CDR3nt: TGTGCCAGCAGTTTAGTCACCTCTACGAACACTGAAGCTTTCTTT
j_gene: TRBJ2-5; d_gene: TRBD2; v_gene: TRBV5-6; abundance: once; CDR3aa: CASSPIGAGIGETQYF; CDR3nt: TGTGCCAGCAGCCCTATCGGAGCGGGAATAGGTGAGACCCAGTACTTC
j_gene: TRBJ1-1; d_gene: -; v_gene: TRBV28; abundance: -; CDR3aa: CASITGPLGTEAFF; CDR3nt: TGTGCCAGCATTACCGGCCCTTTGGGAACTGAAGCTTTCTTT
j_gene: TRBJ1-1; d_gene: -; v_gene: TRBV5-5; abundance: -; CDR3aa: CASSLQGYTEAFF; CDR3nt: TGTGCCAGCAGCTTGCAGGGTTACACTGAAGCTTTCTTT
j_gene: TRBJ2-5; d_gene: -; v_gene: TRBV24-1; abundance: -; CDR3aa: CATSDPRGSGETQYF; CDR3nt: TGTGCCACCAGTGATCCCCGGGGGAGCGGGGAGACCCAGTACTTC
j_gene: TRBJ1-4; d_gene: -; v_gene: TRBV6-5; abundance: -; CDR3aa: CASRKQLMGEKLFF; CDR3nt: TGTGCCAGCAGGAAGCAATTAATGGGTGAAAAACTGTTTTTT
j_gene: TRBJ2-7; d_gene: -; v_gene: TRBV4-3; abundance: -; CDR3aa: CASSQSGTLVGEQYF; CDR3nt: TGCGCCAGCAGCCAGTCCGGGACTCTAGTGGGCGAGCAGTACTTC
j_gene: TRBJ1-5; d_gene: -; v_gene: TRBV10-3; abundance: few; CDR3aa: CAIRETGSGQPQHF; CDR3nt: TGTGCCATCAGAGAAACAGGGTCGGGTCAGCCCCAGCATTTT
j_gene: TRBJ1-2; d_gene: TRBD1; v_gene: TRBV4-3; abundance: once; CDR3aa: CASSPGGFNYGYTF; CDR3nt: TGCGCCAGCAGCCCAGGGGGATTTAACTATGGCTACACCTTC
j_gene: TRBJ1-1; d_gene: TRBD1; v_gene: TRBV10-3; abundance: -; CDR3aa: CAISESMLGQVEAFF; CDR3nt: TGTGCCATCAGTGAGTCGATGCTGGGACAGGTTGAAGCTTTCTTT
j_gene: TRBJ1-5; d_gene: -; v_gene: TRBV4-3; abundance: once; CDR3aa: CASSQRRTGTGGNQPQHF; CDR3nt: TGCGCCAGCAGCCAAAGACGCACAGGGACTGGGGGCAATCAGCCCCAGCATTTT
j_gene: TRBJ2-7; d_gene: -; v_gene: TRBV3-1/TRBV3-2; abundance: -; CDR3aa: CASSQVVGDYEQYF; CDR3nt: TGTGCCAGCAGCCAAGTAGTAGGCGACTACGAGCAGTACTTC
j_gene: TRBJ2-7; d_gene: -; v_gene: TRBV20-1; abundance: -; CDR3aa: CSASEVLGPEQYF; CDR3nt: TGCAGTGCTAGTGAGGTGCTAGGACCCGAGCAGTACTTC
j_gene: TRBJ2-2; d_gene: -; v_gene: TRBV11-2; abundance: -; CDR3aa: CASGILGAGAGELFF; CDR3nt: TGTGCCAGCGGAATTTTGGGGGCGGGGGCCGGGGAGCTGTTTTTT
j_gene: TRBJ2-1; d_gene: -; v_gene: TRBV20-1; abundance: -; CDR3aa: CSATSYNEQFF; CDR3nt: TGCAGTGCTACCAGTTACAATGAGCAGTTCTTC
j_gene: TRBJ1-2; d_gene: -; v_gene: TRBV6-6; abundance: -; CDR3aa: CASSYYGPPGGYTF; CDR3nt: TGTGCCAGCAGTTACTATGGGCCCCCGGGAGGCTACACCTTC
j_gene: TRBJ2-3; d_gene: TRBD2; v_gene: TRBV6-5; abundance: -; CDR3aa: CASSLTSGHPTDTQYF; CDR3nt: TGTGCCAGCAGTTTGACTAGCGGGCATCCCACAGATACGCAGTATTTT
j_gene: TRBJ1-3; d_gene: -; v_gene: TRBV5-6; abundance: -; CDR3aa: CASSLTVVGNTIYF; CDR3nt: TGTGCCAGCAGCTTGACAGTAGTTGGAAACACCATATATTTT
j_gene: TRBJ2-3; d_gene: -; v_gene: TRBV19; abundance: -; CDR3aa: CASSIYPDSDTQYF; CDR3nt: TGTGCCAGTAGTATCTATCCCGACTCAGATACGCAGTATTTT
j_gene: TRBJ1-5; d_gene: -; v_gene: TRBV19; abundance: -; CDR3aa: CASATGVGQPQHF; CDR3nt: TGTGCCAGCGCAACGGGCGTTGGACAGCCCCAGCATTTT
j_gene: TRBJ1-3; d_gene: -; v_gene: TRBV24-1; abundance: -; CDR3aa: CATSGGGLFSGNTIYF; CDR3nt: TGTGCCACCAGTGGGGGGGGACTTTTCTCTGGAAACACCATATATTTT
j_gene: TRBJ1-1; d_gene: -; v_gene: TRBV19; abundance: -; CDR3aa: CASSIAGTHTEAFF; CDR3nt: TGTGCCAGTAGTATAGCAGGAACCCACACTGAAGCTTTCTTT
j_gene: TRBJ2-7; d_gene: -; v_gene: TRBV10-3; abundance: -; CDR3aa: CAIKPTGSYEQYF; CDR3nt: TGTGCCATCAAACCGACAGGCTCCTACGAGCAGTACTTC
j_gene: TRBJ1-1; d_gene: -; v_gene: TRBV7-2; abundance: -; CDR3aa: CASSLPGLRAFF; CDR3nt: TGTGCCAGCAGCTTACCTGGGTTGAGGGCTTTCTTT
j_gene: TRBJ1-1; d_gene: TRBD1; v_gene: TRBV9; abundance: -; CDR3aa: CASSVDRDTEAFF; CDR3nt: TGTGCCAGCAGCGTCGACAGGGATACTGAAGCTTTCTTT
j_gene: TRBJ2-7; d_gene: -; v_gene: TRBV4-3; abundance: -; CDR3aa: CASSQGVRGASYEQYF; CDR3nt: TGCGCCAGCAGCCAAGGAGTCAGGGGGGCCTCCTACGAGCAGTACTTC
j_gene: TRBJ1-5; d_gene: -; v_gene: TRBV6-2/TRBV6-3; abundance: -; CDR3aa: CASSKSYGNQPQHF; CDR3nt: TGTGCCAGCAGTAAGAGTTACGGAAATCAGCCCCAGCATTTT
j_gene: TRBJ2-7; d_gene: -; v_gene: TRBV27; abundance: -; CDR3aa: CASSSPGPYEQYF; CDR3nt: TGTGCCAGCAGTTCCCCCGGACCCTACGAGCAGTACTTC
j_gene: TRBJ2-2; d_gene: -; v_gene: TRBV11-2; abundance: -; CDR3aa: CASSFALADTGELFF; CDR3nt: TGTGCCAGCAGCTTTGCCCTAGCAGATACCGGGGAGCTGTTTTTT
j_gene: TRBJ2-7; d_gene: -; v_gene: TRBV20-1; abundance: once; CDR3aa: CSARDHEQYF; CDR3nt: TGCAGTGCTAGAGATCACGAGCAGTACTTC
j_gene: TRBJ2-3; d_gene: TRBD1; v_gene: TRBV19; abundance: -; CDR3aa: CASKSAGQGITDTQYF; CDR3nt: TGTGCCAGTAAGTCGGCGGGACAGGGGATCACAGATACGCAGTATTTT
j_gene: TRBJ1-2; d_gene: TRBD1; v_gene: TRBV11-2; abundance: -; CDR3aa: CASSPMDRGNYGYTF; CDR3nt: TGTGCCAGCAGCCCAATGGACAGGGGAAACTATGGCTACACCTTC
j_gene: TRBJ2-7; d_gene: -; v_gene: TRBV27; abundance: -; CDR3aa: CASSLSGAGLNEQYF; CDR3nt: TGTGCCAGCAGTTTATCCGGAGCGGGTCTCAACGAGCAGTACTTC
j_gene: TRBJ2-7; d_gene: -; v_gene: TRBV10-3; abundance: -; CDR3aa: CAIRDRQLTYEQYF; CDR3nt: TGTGCCATCAGAGACAGGCAACTGACCTACGAGCAGTACTTC
j_gene: TRBJ1-2; d_gene: TRBD1; v_gene: TRBV7-9; abundance: -; CDR3aa: CASSSTQGNYGYTF; CDR3nt: TGTGCCAGCAGCTCAACACAGGGGAACTATGGCTACACCTTC
j_gene: TRBJ1-5; d_gene: -; v_gene: TRBV24-1; abundance: few; CDR3aa: CATSDRNQPQHF; CDR3nt: TGTGCCACCAGTGACCGTAATCAGCCCCAGCATTTT
j_gene: TRBJ1-4; d_gene: TRBD1; v_gene: TRBV5-6; abundance: -; CDR3aa: CASSPLTGANEKLFF; CDR3nt: TGTGCCAGCAGCCCACTGACAGGGGCTAATGAAAAACTGTTTTTT